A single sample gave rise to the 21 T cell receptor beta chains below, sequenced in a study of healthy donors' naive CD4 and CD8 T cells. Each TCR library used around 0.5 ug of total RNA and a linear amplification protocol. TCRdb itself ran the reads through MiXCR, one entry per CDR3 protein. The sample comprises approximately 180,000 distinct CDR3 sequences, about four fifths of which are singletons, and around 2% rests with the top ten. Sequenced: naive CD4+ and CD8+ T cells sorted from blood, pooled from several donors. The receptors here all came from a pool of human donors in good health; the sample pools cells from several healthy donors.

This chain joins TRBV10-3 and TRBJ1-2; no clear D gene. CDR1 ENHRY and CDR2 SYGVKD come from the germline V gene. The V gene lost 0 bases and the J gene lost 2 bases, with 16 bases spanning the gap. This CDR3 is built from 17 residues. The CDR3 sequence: CAISESSLRTTNYGYTF. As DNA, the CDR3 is TGTGCCATCAGTGAGTCATCTTTGAGGACCACCAACTATGGCTACACCTTC.

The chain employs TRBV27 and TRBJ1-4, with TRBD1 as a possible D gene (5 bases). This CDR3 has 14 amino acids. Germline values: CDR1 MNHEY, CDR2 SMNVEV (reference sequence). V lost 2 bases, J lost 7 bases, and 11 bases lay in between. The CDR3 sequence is CASSLGGAGEKLFF. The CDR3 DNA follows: TGTGCCAGCAGTTTAGGAGGGGCTGGTGAAAAACTGTTTTTT.

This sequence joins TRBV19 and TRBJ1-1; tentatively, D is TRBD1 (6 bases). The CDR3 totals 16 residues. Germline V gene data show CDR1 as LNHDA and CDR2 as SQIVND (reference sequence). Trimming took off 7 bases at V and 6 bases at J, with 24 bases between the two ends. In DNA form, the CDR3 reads TGTGCCAGTACCGGCCTAACCAGGGGTTTTGACGCTGAAGCTTTCTTT. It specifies CASTGLTRGFDAEAFF.

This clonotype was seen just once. CDR3 DNA sequence: TGCAGCGCATCAATAGAAGAGACCCAGTACTTC. Translated, it gives CSASIEETQYF. The chain uses TRBV29-1 and TRBJ2-5; no reliable D call. Germline V CDR1 and CDR2: SQVTM, ANQGSEA. The ends were cut back, 7 bases at V and 3 bases at J, with 9 bases in the middle. The CDR3 length is 11 residues.

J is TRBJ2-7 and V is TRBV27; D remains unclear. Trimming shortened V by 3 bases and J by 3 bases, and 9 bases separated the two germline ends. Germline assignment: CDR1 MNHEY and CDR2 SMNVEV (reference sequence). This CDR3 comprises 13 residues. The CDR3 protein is CASSLNGRYEQYF. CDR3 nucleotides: TGTGCCAGCAGTTTGAATGGGCGCTACGAGCAGTACTTC.

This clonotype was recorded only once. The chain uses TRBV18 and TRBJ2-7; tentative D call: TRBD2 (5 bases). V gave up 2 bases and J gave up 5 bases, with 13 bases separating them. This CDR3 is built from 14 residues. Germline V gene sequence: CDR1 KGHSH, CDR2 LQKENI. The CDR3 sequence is CASSPYTPRDEQYF. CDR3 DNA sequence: TGTGCCAGCTCACCATATACCCCGAGGGACGAGCAGTACTTC. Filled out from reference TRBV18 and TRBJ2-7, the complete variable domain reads NAGVMQNPRHLVRRRGQEARLRCSPMKGHSHVYWYRQLPEEGLKFMVYLQKENIIDESGMPKERFSAEFPKEGPSILRIQQVVRGDSAAYFCASSPYTPRDEQYFGPGTRLTVT.

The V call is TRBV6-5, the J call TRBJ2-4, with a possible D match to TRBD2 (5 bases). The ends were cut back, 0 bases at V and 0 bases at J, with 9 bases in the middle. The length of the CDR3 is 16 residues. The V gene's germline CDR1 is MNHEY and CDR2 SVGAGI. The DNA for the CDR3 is TGTGCCAGCAGTTACTCGACTACCTTAGCCAAAAACATTCAGTACTTC. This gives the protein CASSYSTTLAKNIQYF.

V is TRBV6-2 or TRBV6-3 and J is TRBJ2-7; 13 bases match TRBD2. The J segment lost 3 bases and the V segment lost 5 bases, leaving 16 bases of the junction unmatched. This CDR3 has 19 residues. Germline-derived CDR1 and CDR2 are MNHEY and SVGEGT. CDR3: CASSTMPGTSGNSRYEQYF. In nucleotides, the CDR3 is TGTGCCAGCAGTACTATGCCCGGGACTAGCGGGAATTCTCGCTACGAGCAGTACTTC.

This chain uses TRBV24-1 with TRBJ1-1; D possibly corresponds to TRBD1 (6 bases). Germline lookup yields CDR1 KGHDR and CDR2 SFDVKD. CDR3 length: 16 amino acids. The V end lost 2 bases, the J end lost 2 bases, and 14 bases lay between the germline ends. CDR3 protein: CATSDSGQTPNTEAFF. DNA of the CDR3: TGTGCCACCAGTGATTCCGGACAGACACCTAACACTGAAGCTTTCTTT.

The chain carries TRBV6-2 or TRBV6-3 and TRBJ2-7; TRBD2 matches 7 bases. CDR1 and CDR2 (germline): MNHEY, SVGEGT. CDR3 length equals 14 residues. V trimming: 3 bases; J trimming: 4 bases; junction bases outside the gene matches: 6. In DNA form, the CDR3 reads TGTGCCAGCAGTTATATCGCTAGCGGTTACGAGCAGTACTTC. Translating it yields CASSYIASGYEQYF.

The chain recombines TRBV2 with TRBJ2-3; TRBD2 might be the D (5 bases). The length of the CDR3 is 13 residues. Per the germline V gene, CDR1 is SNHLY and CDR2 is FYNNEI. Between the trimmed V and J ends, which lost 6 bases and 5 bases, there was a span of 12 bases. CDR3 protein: CASSGGLRDTQYF. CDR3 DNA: TGTGCCAGCAGCGGCGGGCTGCGAGATACGCAGTATTTT.

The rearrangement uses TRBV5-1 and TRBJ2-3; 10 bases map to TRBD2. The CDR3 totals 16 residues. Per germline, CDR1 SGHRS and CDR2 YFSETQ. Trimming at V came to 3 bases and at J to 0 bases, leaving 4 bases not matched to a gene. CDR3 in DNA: TGCGCCAGCAGCTCCCGACTAGCGGGCAGCACAGATACGCAGTATTTT. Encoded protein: CASSSRLAGSTDTQYF.

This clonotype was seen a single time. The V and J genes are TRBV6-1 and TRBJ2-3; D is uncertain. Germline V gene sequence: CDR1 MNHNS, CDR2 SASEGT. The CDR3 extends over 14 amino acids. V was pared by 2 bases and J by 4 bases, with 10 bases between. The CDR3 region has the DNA TGTGCCAGCAGTGAATGGACCGGGCCAGATACGCAGTATTTT. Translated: CASSEWTGPDTQYF.

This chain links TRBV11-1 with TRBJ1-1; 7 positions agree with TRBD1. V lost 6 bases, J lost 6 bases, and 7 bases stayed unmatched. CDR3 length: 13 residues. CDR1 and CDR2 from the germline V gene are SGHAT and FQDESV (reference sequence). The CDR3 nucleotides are TGTGCCAGCAGACGACAGGGCGAGCCTGAAGCTTTCTTT. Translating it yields CASRRQGEPEAFF.

Here the CDR3 DNA reads TGTGCCAGCAGTTACTCGAAACTGGTTCCTGAAGCTTTCTTT. Amino acid sequence: CASSYSKLVPEAFF. The chain employs TRBV6-6 and TRBJ1-1; D remains unclear. The CDR3 is 14 residues long. V was clipped by 0 bases and J by 6 bases, with 11 bases between them. CDR1 MNHNY and CDR2 SVGAGI come from the germline V gene (reference sequence).

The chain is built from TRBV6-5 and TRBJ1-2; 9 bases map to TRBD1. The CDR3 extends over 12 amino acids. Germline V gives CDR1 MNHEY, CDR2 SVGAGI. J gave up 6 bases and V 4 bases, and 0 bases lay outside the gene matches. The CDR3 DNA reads TGTGCCAGCAGTTGGACAGGGGATGGCTACACCTTC. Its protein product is CASSWTGDGYTF.

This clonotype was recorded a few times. CDR3 in DNA: TGTGCCTGGAGTGTGAACTCTGGAAACACCATATATTTT. Its protein product is CAWSVNSGNTIYF. The chain uses TRBV30 and TRBJ1-3; D gene ambiguous. CDR1 and CDR2 (germline): GTSNPN, SVGIG (reference sequence). Trimming stripped 0 bases from V and 0 bases from J, with 3 bases between. The CDR3 length is 13 residues. Based on the CDR3 plus reference TRBV30 and TRBJ1-3, the full variable domain is SQTIHQWPATLVQPVGSPLSLECTVEGTSNPNLYWYRQAAGRGLQLLFYSVGIGQISSEVPQNLSASRPQDRQFILSSKKLLLSDSGFYLCAWSVNSGNTIYFGEGSWLTVV.

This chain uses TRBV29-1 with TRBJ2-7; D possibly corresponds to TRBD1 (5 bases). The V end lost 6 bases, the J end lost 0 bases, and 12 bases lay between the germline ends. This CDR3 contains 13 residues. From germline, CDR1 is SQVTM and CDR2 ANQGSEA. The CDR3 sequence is CSVVQEFSYEQYF. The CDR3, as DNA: TGCAGCGTAGTACAGGAATTCTCCTACGAGCAGTACTTC.

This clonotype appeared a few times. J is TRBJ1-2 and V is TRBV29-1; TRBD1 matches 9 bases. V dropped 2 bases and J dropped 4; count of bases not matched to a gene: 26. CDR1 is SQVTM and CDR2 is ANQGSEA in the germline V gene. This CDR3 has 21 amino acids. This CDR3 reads CSVETIGPRSGQGRIGYGYTF. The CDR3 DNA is TGCAGCGTTGAAACCATCGGGCCAAGATCGGGACAGGGAAGGATAGGCTATGGCTACACCTTC.

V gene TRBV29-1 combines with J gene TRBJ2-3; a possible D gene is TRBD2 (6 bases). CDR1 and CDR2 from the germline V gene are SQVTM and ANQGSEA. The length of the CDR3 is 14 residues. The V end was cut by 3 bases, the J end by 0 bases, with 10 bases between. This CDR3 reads CSVDPGLSTDTQYF. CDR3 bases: TGCAGCGTTGACCCGGGACTGAGCACAGATACGCAGTATTTT.

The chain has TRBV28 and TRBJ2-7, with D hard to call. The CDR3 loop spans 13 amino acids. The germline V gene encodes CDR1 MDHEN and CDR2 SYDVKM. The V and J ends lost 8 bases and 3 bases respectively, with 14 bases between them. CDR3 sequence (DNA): TGTGCCAGCGGCCCCCACCACAGCTACGAGCAGTACTTC. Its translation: CASGPHHSYEQYF.